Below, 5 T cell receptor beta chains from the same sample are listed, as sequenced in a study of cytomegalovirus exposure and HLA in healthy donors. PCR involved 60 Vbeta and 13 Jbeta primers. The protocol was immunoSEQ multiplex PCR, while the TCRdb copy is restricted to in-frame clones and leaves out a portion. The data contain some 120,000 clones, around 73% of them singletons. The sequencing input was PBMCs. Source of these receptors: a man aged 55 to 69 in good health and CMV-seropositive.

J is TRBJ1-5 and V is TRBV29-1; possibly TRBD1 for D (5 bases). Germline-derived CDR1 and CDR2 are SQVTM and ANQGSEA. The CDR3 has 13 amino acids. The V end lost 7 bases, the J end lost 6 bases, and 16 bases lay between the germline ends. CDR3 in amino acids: CSAEGQGGQPQHF. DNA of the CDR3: TGCAGCGCCGAAGGGCAGGGAGGTCAGCCCCAGCATTTT.

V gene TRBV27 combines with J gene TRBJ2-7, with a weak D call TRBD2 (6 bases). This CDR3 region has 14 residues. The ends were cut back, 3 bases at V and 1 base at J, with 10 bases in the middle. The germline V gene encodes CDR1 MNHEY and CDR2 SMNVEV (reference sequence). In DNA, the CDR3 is TGTGCCAGCAGTTTCAGTCGGGAGTCCTACGAGCAGTACTTC. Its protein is CASSFSRESYEQYF.

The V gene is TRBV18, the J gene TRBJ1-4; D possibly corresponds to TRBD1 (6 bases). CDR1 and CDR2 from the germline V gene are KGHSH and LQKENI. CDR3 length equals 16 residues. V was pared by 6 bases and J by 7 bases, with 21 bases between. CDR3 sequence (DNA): TGTGCCAGCTCGCCGGGACAAACATCGATGAGTGAAAAACTGTTTTTT. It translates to CASSPGQTSMSEKLFF.

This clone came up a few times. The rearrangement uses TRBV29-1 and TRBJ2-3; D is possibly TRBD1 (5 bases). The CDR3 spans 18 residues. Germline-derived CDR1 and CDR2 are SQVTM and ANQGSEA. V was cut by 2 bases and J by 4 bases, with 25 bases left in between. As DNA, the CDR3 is TGCAGCGTTGAATCAGGGTGGCGACAGATGTTGCGCGCAGATACGCAGTATTTT. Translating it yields CSVESGWRQMLRADTQYF.

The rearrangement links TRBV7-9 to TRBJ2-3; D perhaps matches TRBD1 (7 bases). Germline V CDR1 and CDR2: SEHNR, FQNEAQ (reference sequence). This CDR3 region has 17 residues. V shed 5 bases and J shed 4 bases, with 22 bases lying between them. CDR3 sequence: CASSPTGSGSIADTQYF. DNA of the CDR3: TGTGCCAGCAGCCCGACAGGGTCCGGGAGTATTGCAGATACGCAGTATTTT.